This T cell receptor beta chain is drawn from a study of early T cells in non-severe SARS-CoV-2 infection. Study summary: Sequencing input comprised bulk RNA from unsorted whole blood; chain pairing was not available.

In its sample, this clonotype was seen many times. Its antigen is currently unknown. The trim removed 3 bases at V and 6 bases at J, leaving 6 bases unmatched. This CDR3 has 14 residues. Per the germline V gene, CDR1 is DFQATT and CDR2 is SNEGSKA (reference sequence). Whole-study findings and limits: VDJdb matches were skewed toward anti-spike CD8 T cell responses.

The protocol attached unique molecular identifiers to individual cDNA molecules. TCRdb re-called the 5' RACE reads with MiXCR, one entry per CDR3 protein. The table has 20,000 to 25,000 distinct CDR3 sequences, around 4.5% seen once. Sequenced material: whole blood. This chain links TRBV20-1 with TRBJ2-4; 9 bases are shared with TRBD1. The TCR sequence derives from an adult who was a healthcare worker with PCR-confirmed SARS-CoV-2 infection or an uninfected control (not recorded which). The CDR3 reads CSARTGQGRNIQYF. In nucleotides, the CDR3 is TGCAGTGCTAGGACGGGACAGGGCAGAAACATTCAGTACTTC.